One sample yielded the 14 T cell receptor beta chains listed below, sequenced in a study of blood T cell repertoires in COVID-19. The assay was immunoSEQ multiplex PCR, and TCRdb's table has in-frame clones only and misses some. The sample carries about 250,000 clones, more than 70% recorded once. Sample: peripheral blood. The receptors were gathered from an elderly woman with COVID-19, enrolled during active disease.

The V gene is TRBV2, the J gene TRBJ2-3; 10 bases match TRBD2. The CDR3 consists of 15 residues. Germline CDR1 and CDR2: SNHLY and FYNNEI. Trimming took 7 bases from V and 3 from J; bases not matched to a gene: 7. In DNA, the CDR3 is TGTGCCAGCAATCGAGCGGGGGGGCCAACAGATACGCAGTATTTT. Its translation is CASNRAGGPTDTQYF. Using reference TRBV2 and TRBJ2-3 for the parts outside the CDR3, the full variable domain is EPEVTQTPSHQVTQMGQEVILRCVPISNHLYFYWYRQILGQKVEFLVSFYNNEISEKSEIFDDQFSVERPDGSNFTLKIRSTKLEDSAMYFCASNRAGGPTDTQYFGPGTRLTVL.

The chain couples TRBV3-1 (or the pseudogene TRBV3-2) to TRBJ1-5; tentative D call: TRBD1 (5 bases). The CDR3 length is 13 residues. CDR1 is LGHDT and CDR2 is YNNKEL in the germline V gene (reference sequence). Trimming shortened V by 4 bases and J by 5 bases, and 9 bases separated the two germline ends. CDR3 sequence reads: CASSLGGDQPQHF. In nucleotides, the CDR3 is TGTGCCAGCAGCCTGGGGGGAGATCAGCCCCAGCATTTT.

This chain connects TRBV6-5 to TRBJ2-1; 8 bases align to TRBD1. The CDR3 extends over 13 amino acids. CDR1 and CDR2 (germline): MNHEY, SVGAGI. The CDR3 DNA reads TGTGCAAGCCGCCAGGGGGCATCCAATGAGCAGTTCTTC. This gives the protein CASRQGASNEQFF.

The gene calls are TRBV28 and TRBJ1-1, with D maybe TRBD1 (5 bases). CDR3 size: 14 residues. Germline lookup yields CDR1 MDHEN and CDR2 SYDVKM. Trimming pared 6 bases from V and 4 bases from J, leaving 15 bases between. CDR3 bases: TGTGCCAGCAGATCCGCGGGGGGTGGCACTGAAGCTTTCTTT. Translating gives CASRSAGGGTEAFF.

This chain connects TRBV5-1 to TRBJ1-4, with no clear D. From germline, CDR1 is SGHRS and CDR2 YFSETQ. Trimming took 0 bases from V and 8 from J, leaving 11 bases between them. The length of the CDR3 is 14 residues. Here the CDR3 reads CASSLERGGEKLFF. CDR3 sequence (DNA): TGCGCCAGCAGCTTGGAACGGGGAGGGGAAAAACTGTTTTTT.

This sequence joins TRBV11-2 and TRBJ1-1; 9 bases are a match to TRBD1. V lost 4 bases to trimming and J lost 6 bases; unmatched junction nucleotides: 3. The CDR3 extends over 13 amino acids. Germline values: CDR1 SGHAT, CDR2 FQNNGV. CDR3 sequence (DNA): TGTGCCAGCAGCTCGGACAGGGGAGCTGAAGCTTTCTTT. Translated, it gives CASSSDRGAEAFF.

CDR3 protein: CASRPGSGGSNEQFF. The CDR3 DNA sequence: TGCGCCAGCAGACCCGGGTCGGGAGGTTCCAATGAGCAGTTCTTC. The V and J genes are TRBV10-1 and TRBJ2-1; 7 bases agree with TRBD2. Germline assignment: CDR1 WNHNN and CDR2 SYGVQD (reference sequence). J lost 6 bases, V lost 6 bases, and 11 bases had no gene match. This CDR3 spans 15 amino acids.

Comments on this clone: This same CDR3 is encoded by further DNA sequences in the sample. The rearrangement links TRBV25-1 to TRBJ1-1; D is undetermined. The germline V gene encodes CDR1 MGHDK and CDR2 SYGVNS. The CDR3 totals 11 residues. V lost 7 bases and J lost 1, with 4 bases in between. The CDR3 sequence is CASTGNTEAFF. CDR3 nucleotides: TGTGCCAGCACAGGGAACACTGAAGCTTTCTTT.

The V and J genes are TRBV10-3 and TRBJ2-2, with 8 bases identical to TRBD1. V was clipped by 3 bases and J by 1 base; unmatched bases: 1. Germline-derived CDR1 and CDR2 are ENHRY and SYGVKD. CDR3 length equals 15 residues. The CDR3 region has the DNA TGTGCCATCAGTGACAGGGGGCGGAACACCGGGGAGCTGTTTTTT. Encoded protein: CAISDRGRNTGELFF.

This chain links TRBV28 with TRBJ2-7, with a possible D match to TRBD1 (6 bases). Germline CDR1 MDHEN, CDR2 SYDVKM. V was shortened by 6 bases and J by 0 bases, with 9 bases between the two germline ends. The CDR3 contains 13 residues. The CDR3 region is CASRSGASYEQYF. The CDR3 region has the DNA TGTGCCAGCAGGTCAGGGGCCTCCTACGAGCAGTACTTC.

The chain recombines TRBV5-1 with TRBJ1-2, with TRBD1 matching over 7 bases. Germline CDR1 reads SGHRS; CDR2 reads YFSETQ. V gave up 0 bases and J gave up 7 bases; unmatched junction bases: 9. This CDR3 is built from 15 residues. The CDR3, as DNA: TGCGCCAGCAGCTTGGACGACAGGGCTGGAGGTGGCTACACCTTC. It codes for CASSLDDRAGGGYTF.

The V gene is TRBV6-5, the J gene TRBJ2-3, with 7 bases identical to TRBD2. Germline CDR1 and CDR2: MNHEY and SVGAGI. With V trimmed by 6 bases and J by 0 bases, 6 bases remained unmatched. This CDR3 region has 15 residues. CDR3 region: CASSPPSGSTDTQYF. The CDR3 region has the DNA TGTGCCAGCAGCCCACCTAGCGGAAGCACAGATACGCAGTATTTT.

This clone has just a few counts. This sequence joins TRBV6-5 and TRBJ2-2, with 9 bases matching TRBD2. In germline, CDR1 is MNHEY, CDR2 SVGAGI. V lost 5 bases to trimming and J lost 4 bases; unmatched junction nucleotides: 2. The CDR3 contains 14 residues. CDR3 sequence: CASSNSGGTGELFF. CDR3 DNA: TGTGCCAGCAGTAATAGCGGGGGCACCGGGGAGCTGTTTTTT.

The V and J genes are TRBV5-4 and TRBJ2-2, with TRBD1 identical over 7 bases. CDR3 length: 17 residues. Germline CDR1 is SGHNT and CDR2 is YYREEE (reference sequence). J was trimmed by 2 bases and V by 0 bases; bases with no gene match: 7. CDR3 coding DNA: TGTGCCAGCAGCTTGGCCCCGGGACAGTTTAACACCGGGGAGCTGTTTTTT. The encoded protein is CASSLAPGQFNTGELFF.